This is a list of T cell receptor beta chains from one sample in a study of post-analysis software for immune sequencing data. MiXCR, applied by TCRdb to the PCR reads, yields one record per CDR3 protein. The data show about 200,000 distinct CDR3 sequences, 29% seen once. Material for sequencing was blood. The source is a girl aged 2-17 years with multiple sclerosis. The CDR3 runs from the conserved cysteine through the conserved F or W. The order of the fields is CDR3 protein, CDR3 DNA, clone size, V gene, D gene, J gene. D genes are given only for firm matches. Clone size appears in some rows only: once, few, many, or a class for an expanded clone.

CASSLGGSGNTDTQYF | TGCGCCAGCAGCTTGGGGGGAAGTGGCAACACAGATACGCAGTATTTT | few | TRBV5-1 | - | TRBJ2-3
CASSFRTSATDTQYF | TGCGCCAGCAGCTTTAGGACTAGCGCCACAGATACGCAGTATTTT | - | TRBV5-1 | TRBD2 | TRBJ2-3
CASSFFGQGGQNIQYF | TGCGCCAGCAGCTTTTTTGGACAGGGTGGGCAAAACATTCAGTACTTC | few | TRBV5-1 | TRBD1 | TRBJ2-4
CASSLLGKSDEQYF | TGTGCCAGCAGCCTACTGGGAAAATCAGACGAGCAGTACTTC | - | TRBV12-3/TRBV12-4 | - | TRBJ2-7
CASSPTGTSNEQFF | TGCGCCAGCAGTCCCACCGGGACTAGCAATGAGCAGTTCTTC | many | TRBV5-1 | TRBD2 | TRBJ2-1
CASSQDPTGGYYYGYTF | TGTGCCAGCAGCCAAGATCCGACAGGGGGCTATTACTATGGCTACACCTTC | many | TRBV4-2 | TRBD1 | TRBJ1-2
CSVRDPNSYEQYF | TGCAGTGTTAGAGATCCAAACTCCTACGAGCAGTACTTC | few | TRBV20-1 | - | TRBJ2-7
CASSYSLGSSDTQYF | TGTGCCAGCAGTTACTCTTTGGGTTCCTCAGATACGCAGTATTTT | medium-sized | TRBV6-6 | - | TRBJ2-3
CSARRELIYEQYF | TGCAGTGCTAGGCGGGAGCTTATCTACGAGCAGTACTTC | few | TRBV20-1 | TRBD2 | TRBJ2-7
CASSFRYPGTSGGVRDEQFF | TGTGCCAGCAGTTTCCGGTACCCCGGGACTAGCGGGGGGGTCAGGGATGAGCAGTTCTTC | few | TRBV6-2/TRBV6-3 | TRBD2 | TRBJ2-1
CASSLSYRETYEQYF | TGTGCCAGCAGTTTATCGTACAGGGAAACCTACGAGCAGTACTTC | many | TRBV27 | - | TRBJ2-7
CASSHPDRANYGYTF | TGCGCCAGCAGCCATCCGGACAGGGCAAACTATGGCTACACCTTC | many | TRBV4-1 | TRBD1 | TRBJ1-2
CASSDVWNGRGYTF | TGTGCCAGCAGTGACGTTTGGAACGGGAGAGGCTACACCTTC | - | TRBV25-1 | - | TRBJ1-2
CASRAGTAQETQYF | TGTGCCAGCAGAGCGGGGACAGCTCAAGAGACCCAGTACTTC | many | TRBV6-1 | - | TRBJ2-5
CASSQGTRGRSDEQYF | TGTGCCAGCAGCCAAGGAACTCGCGGGAGAAGCGATGAGCAGTACTTC | - | TRBV14 | TRBD2 | TRBJ2-7
CASSLQDPREDNEQFF | TGCGCCAGCAGCTTGCAGGACCCCCGGGAAGACAATGAGCAGTTCTTC | few | TRBV5-1 | - | TRBJ2-1
CASSSGGSRQETQYF | TGTGCCAGCAGTTCGGGCGGGTCTCGCCAAGAGACCCAGTACTTC | few | TRBV28 | - | TRBJ2-5
CSVDQTRGSTEAFF | TGCAGCGTTGACCAGACAAGAGGGAGCACTGAAGCTTTCTTT | many | TRBV29-1 | - | TRBJ1-1
CASSFARRSGDIQYF | TGTGCCAGCAGTTTTGCGCGCAGGTCCGGAGACATTCAGTACTTC | many | TRBV27 | - | TRBJ2-4
CASSRSEEDTEAFF | TGTGCCAGCAGCCGATCGGAGGAGGACACTGAAGCTTTCTTT | - | TRBV7-2 | - | TRBJ1-1
CASSLILGSEAFF | TGTGCCAGCAGCTTGATTTTGGGCTCTGAAGCTTTCTTT | - | TRBV9 | - | TRBJ1-1
CSARLAGGQQQFF | TGCAGTGCCAGACTAGCGGGGGGGCAGCAGCAGTTCTTC | few | TRBV20-1 | TRBD2 | TRBJ2-1
CSARNPAGVNEQYF | TGCAGTGCTAGGAACCCAGCGGGAGTCAACGAGCAGTACTTC | many | TRBV20-1 | TRBD2 | TRBJ2-7
CASRQLMNTEAFF | TGTGCCAGCAGACAGCTGATGAACACTGAAGCTTTCTTT | - | TRBV28 | - | TRBJ1-1
CASSYRWAYEQYF | TGTGCCAGCAGCTACCGTTGGGCCTACGAGCAGTACTTC | - | TRBV7-2 | - | TRBJ2-7
CASSPTGRDYGYTF | TGTGCCAGCTCACCAACAGGTCGCGACTATGGCTACACCTTC | many | TRBV18 | - | TRBJ1-2
CASSPGTRSSSGELFF | TGTGCCAGCAGTCCGGGGACAAGAAGTTCTTCCGGGGAGCTGTTTTTT | - | TRBV12-3/TRBV12-4 | - | TRBJ2-2
CASSRLQIRNEQFF | TGTGCCAGCAGCCGATTGCAGATACGCAATGAGCAGTTCTTC | once | TRBV7-2 | - | TRBJ2-1
CSATLSGFSYEQYF | TGCAGTGCTACGTTGTCAGGGTTTTCCTACGAGCAGTACTTC | many | TRBV20-1 | - | TRBJ2-7
CASSGSYRGADYEQYF | TGTGCCAGCAGCGGCAGTTACAGGGGCGCTGACTACGAGCAGTACTTC | - | TRBV7-8 | TRBD1 | TRBJ2-7
CSAFDRERSGANVLTF | TGCAGTGCGTTCGACAGGGAGAGGTCTGGGGCCAACGTCCTGACTTTC | many | TRBV20-1 | TRBD1 | TRBJ2-6
CASSSSPPGQTENTEAFF | TGTGCCAGCAGTTCCAGTCCTCCGGGACAGACCGAGAACACTGAAGCTTTCTTT | few | TRBV6-5 | TRBD1 | TRBJ1-1
CASSQAGQGNNEQFF | TGCGCCAGCAGCCAAGCTGGACAGGGCAACAATGAGCAGTTCTTC | few | TRBV4-1 | TRBD1 | TRBJ2-1
CSARDPPRAGTVDYGYTF | TGCAGTGCTAGAGACCCTCCTCGGGCCGGGACAGTCGACTATGGCTACACCTTC | many | TRBV20-1 | TRBD1 | TRBJ1-2
CASSLTSGKSTDTQYF | TGTGCCAGCAGTTTAACTAGCGGAAAAAGCACAGATACGCAGTATTTT | many | TRBV6-2/TRBV6-3 | TRBD2 | TRBJ2-3
CASSFRTANEKLFF | TGTGCCAGCAGTTTTCGGACAGCTAATGAAAAACTGTTTTTT | few | TRBV12-3/TRBV12-4 | - | TRBJ1-4
CASSSNYEQYF | TGCGCCAGCAGCTCTAACTACGAGCAGTACTTC | many | TRBV5-1 | - | TRBJ2-7
CASSWTGEGQVSQYF | TGTGCCAGCAGCTGGACAGGGGAGGGGCAAGTGAGCCAGTACTTC | many | TRBV11-2 | TRBD1 | TRBJ2-5
CASSGTGNYGYTF | TGTGCCAGCAGCGGGACAGGAAACTATGGCTACACCTTC | many | TRBV7-2 | TRBD1 | TRBJ1-2
CASSHYPGRNTEAFF | TGCGCCAGCAGCCATTATCCGGGGCGGAACACTGAAGCTTTCTTT | few | TRBV4-1 | - | TRBJ1-1
CSARGRGGKGNTEAFF | TGCAGTGCTAGAGGCCGGGGGGGGAAGGGGAACACTGAAGCTTTCTTT | few | TRBV20-1 | - | TRBJ1-1
CASSLRQGNTEAFF | TGCGCCAGCAGCTTACGACAGGGGAACACTGAAGCTTTCTTT | few | TRBV5-1 | TRBD1 | TRBJ1-1
CASSFHKLAGESPCNEQFF | TGTGCCAGCAGTTTTCACAAGTTAGCGGGAGAGTCCCCCTGCAATGAGCAGTTCTTC | few | TRBV12-3/TRBV12-4 | TRBD2 | TRBJ2-1
CASSLNSVYEQFF | TGTGCCAGCAGCTTGAACAGTGTCTATGAGCAGTTCTTC | many | TRBV7-2 | - | TRBJ2-1
CSVFDRGHGYTF | TGCAGCGTTTTTGACAGGGGGCATGGCTACACCTTC | many | TRBV29-1 | TRBD1 | TRBJ1-2
CASSHSNWDRDHGFGTDTQYF | TGCGCCAGCAGCCACTCGAACTGGGACAGGGATCATGGTTTCGGTACAGATACGCAGTATTTT | - | TRBV4-1 | TRBD1 | TRBJ2-3
CASSSRSGGATDTQYF | TGTGCCAGCAGCTCTCGTAGCGGGGGGGCCACAGATACGCAGTATTTT | few | TRBV11-2 | TRBD2 | TRBJ2-3
CSAGSSYERYF | TGCAGCGCCGGTAGCTCCTACGAGCGGTACTTC | many | TRBV29-1 | - | TRBJ2-7
CASSKKPRFF | TGTGCCAGCAGCAAAAAGCCCCGGTTCTTC | few | TRBV21-1 | - | TRBJ2-1
CASGTSGTTEQFF | TGTGCCAGTGGGACTAGCGGGACAACTGAGCAGTTCTTC | - | TRBV6-6 | TRBD2 | TRBJ2-1
CASSYPSRSSYEQYF | TGTGCCAGCAGTTACCCGAGCCGCAGCTCCTACGAGCAGTACTTC | - | TRBV6-2/TRBV6-3 | - | TRBJ2-7
CASSFRETSYNEQFF | TGTGCCAGCAGTTTTCGGGAGACCTCCTACAATGAGCAGTTCTTC | many | TRBV6-5 | - | TRBJ2-1
CSGAPQCYEQYF | TGCAGCGGAGCCCCGCAATGCTACGAGCAGTACTTC | many | TRBV29-1 | - | TRBJ2-7
CASSLQVRQEQGNNEKLFF | TGTGCCAGCAGCTTACAAGTACGACAGGAACAGGGGAATAATGAAAAACTGTTTTTT | - | TRBV13 | TRBD1 | TRBJ1-4